The T cell receptor (beta chain) described here comes from a study of radiation and T cells in renal cell carcinoma. Profiled with immunoSEQ multiplex PCR; TCRdb holds only in-frame clones, not every one. The sample lists 95,000 to 150,000 clones, roughly 80% seen once, with approximately 3% in the top ten. The CDR3 totals 15 residues. V was shortened by 6 bases and J by 2 bases, with 16 bases between the two germline ends. Germline values: CDR1 SNHLY, CDR2 FYNNEI. Stated time point: baseline pretreatment blood. Indicated treatment: 15 Gy SBRT to primary tumor, nephrectomy 4 weeks later. The tumor was a clear cell renal cell carcinoma.

The starting material was blood, obtained from a patient whose treatment included radiotherapy and nephrectomy. V usage is TRBV2 and J usage is TRBJ1-1; D is unresolved. The TCR was taken from a woman aged 60-75 years with renal cell carcinoma. The CDR3 sequence is CASREATNFNTEAFF. CDR3 bases: TGTGCCAGCAGGGAGGCGACGAATTTTAACACTGAAGCTTTCTTT.